The rows below give T cell receptor beta chains drawn from one sample of a study of shared clonotypes between healthy human individuals. TCRdb's table, derived via immunoSEQ multiplex PCR, lists solely in-frame clones and lacks some. Counted here are under 2,500,000 clones, more than 90% occurring once; the ten biggest clones make up around 0.13%. Sequenced material: naive CD4+ T cells sorted from blood. The origin of the receptors is a man aged 18-30 years in good health. The CDR3 runs from the conserved cysteine through the conserved F or W. The D gene is left open where the match is weak. Only some rows state a clone size, as once, few, many or a class for expanded clones.

clone size | D gene | J gene | CDR3 length | V gene | CDR3 protein | CDR3 DNA
- | - | TRBJ1-5 | 15 | TRBV30 | CAWSGANREGQPQHF | TGTGCCTGGAGTGGAGCCAACAGGGAGGGTCAGCCCCAGCATTTT
- | TRBD1 | TRBJ2-1 | 17 | TRBV6-4 | CASSSHGDRGYSDEQFF | TGTGCCAGCAGCTCTCATGGGGACAGGGGATATAGCGATGAGCAGTTCTTC
- | - | TRBJ2-3 | 15 | TRBV10-3 | CAISESTLGTDTQYF | TGTGCCATCAGTGAGTCGACTCTGGGAACAGATACGCAGTATTTT
- | TRBD2 | TRBJ2-3 | 15 | TRBV5-1 | CASSPLAGGTDTQYF | TGCGCCAGCAGCCCGCTAGCGGGAGGAACAGATACGCAGTATTTT
- | TRBD1 | TRBJ1-2 | 14 | TRBV6-5 | CASSLRDRGSGYTF | TGTGCCAGCAGCCTCCGGGACAGGGGAAGCGGCTACACCTTC
once | - | TRBJ2-5 | 14 | TRBV4-1 | CASSLWTAQETQYF | TGCGCCAGCAGCCTCTGGACAGCCCAAGAGACCCAGTACTTC
- | TRBD1 | TRBJ1-6 | 16 | TRBV5-6 | CASSLVSGQGNSPLHF | TGTGCCAGCAGCTTAGTGTCGGGACAGGGGAATTCACCCCTCCACTTT
- | - | TRBJ2-7 | 13 | TRBV9 | CASNSTGEGEQYF | TGTGCCAGCAACTCCACAGGGGAGGGCGAGCAGTACTTC
- | - | TRBJ1-1 | 13 | TRBV11-3 | CASSFSPDTEAFF | TGTGCCAGCAGCTTTAGCCCCGACACTGAAGCTTTCTTT
once | TRBD1 | TRBJ1-5 | 15 | TRBV6-6 | CASTSDRGGNQPQHF | TGTGCCAGCACCTCCGACAGGGGAGGCAATCAGCCCCAGCATTTT
- | - | TRBJ2-3 | 13 | TRBV7-9 | CASRLGTTDTQYF | TGTGCCAGCAGGCTCGGAACCACGGATACGCAGTATTTT
- | - | TRBJ1-5 | 13 | TRBV18 | CASSPDRNQPQHF | TGTGCCAGCTCACCCGATCGCAATCAGCCCCAGCATTTT
- | - | TRBJ1-2 | 20 | TRBV7-8 | CASSLRSFGGGGNAGYGYTF | TGTGCCAGCAGCTTACGGTCGTTCGGCGGAGGGGGTAACGCTGGATATGGCTACACCTTC
- | TRBD2 | TRBJ2-7 | 14 | TRBV2 | CASKGLAGEYEQYF | TGTGCCAGCAAAGGACTAGCGGGAGAATACGAGCAGTACTTC
- | TRBD1 | TRBJ1-2 | 14 | TRBV28 | CASSLRDRGRKQSF | TGTGCCAGCAGTCTCCGGGACAGGGGGCGCAAACAGTCTTTC
- | TRBD1 | TRBJ2-3 | 15 | TRBV6-1 | CASSEVLDRADTQYF | TGTGCCAGCAGTGAAGTCTTGGACAGGGCAGATACGCAGTATTTT
- | TRBD2 | TRBJ2-7 | 14 | TRBV5-1 | CASSLGLALNEQYF | TGCGCCAGCAGCTTGGGACTAGCCCTCAACGAGCAGTACTTC
once | TRBD2 | TRBJ2-5 | 15 | TRBV4-3 | CASSQGLAGWETQYF | TGCGCCAGCAGCCAGGGACTAGCGGGTTGGGAGACCCAGTACTTC
- | - | TRBJ2-7 | 13 | TRBV5-1 | CASSWDTHYEQYF | TGCGCCAGCAGCTGGGACACCCACTACGAGCAGTACTTC
- | TRBD1 | TRBJ1-3 | 19 | TRBV18 | CASSTLSEVTGYSGNTIYF | TGTGCCAGCTCAACCCTATCCGAGGTGACAGGGTACTCTGGAAACACCATATATTTT
once | - | TRBJ2-7 | 13 | TRBV21-1 | CASSARGPYEQYF | TGTGCCAGCAGCGCCCGTGGCCCCTACGAGCAGTACTTC
few | - | TRBJ1-5 | 15 | TRBV4-1 | CASSQPHGPNQPQHF | TGCGCCAGCAGCCAACCCCATGGACCCAATCAGCCCCAGCATTTT
- | - | TRBJ2-3 | 16 | TRBV18 | CASSPVLGVGTDTQYF | TGTGCCAGCTCACCGGTGCTGGGGGTTGGCACAGATACGCAGTATTTT
- | - | TRBJ2-1 | 14 | TRBV5-5 | CASSRANVVNEQFF | TGTGCCAGCAGCCGCGCCAACGTGGTCAATGAGCAGTTCTTC